This T cell receptor (beta chain) was profiled in a study of blood T cell repertoires in COVID-19. Overall study: The samples span acute and convalescent COVID-19 from the United States, Italy and Spain. Sources were T cells, B-cell-depleted T cells, or PBMCs; the material itself was cDNA or gDNA.

In germline, CDR1 is SGHTA, CDR2 FQGTGA. CDR3 length: 15 amino acids. Trimming pared 2 bases from V and 4 bases from J, leaving 13 bases between. In the source study's methods: Counts of nucleated cells, estimated from reference gene primer amplification, were obtained. The assay was immunoSEQ multiplex PCR, and TCRdb's table has in-frame clones only and misses some. That table is the source of V, J and clone size, and D and trimming were worked out from the DNA. The profile shows about 82,000 clones, approximately 82% of them singletons. This receptor was identified in a woman aged 60 to 75 with acute or convalescent COVID-19. The sequencing sample was made of peripheral blood. The gene calls are TRBV7-3 and TRBJ2-3, with a possible D match to TRBD1 (7 bases). CDR3 sequence reads: CASSLQGGRADTQYF. The CDR3, as DNA: TGTGCCAGCAGCTTACAGGGGGGCAGGGCAGATACGCAGTATTTT.